This T cell receptor (beta chain) was profiled in a study of shared clonotypes between healthy human individuals. Nashville, Tennessee was home to all donors, each a Caucasian adult. General study points: Across a handful of donors, naive CD4 shared roughly 5.2%, naive CD8 3% to 3.5%, memory CD4 about 2.4%, memory CD8 under 0.5%.

This table comes from immunoSEQ multiplex PCR, and its TCRdb copy is limited to in-frame clones, with some not included. The table lists 2 million to 2.5 million clones, 80% to 95% of them singletons. In regard to this clone: Antigen unknown.

The specimen was naive CD4+ T cells from PBMCs. Subset indicated: CD45RA+ positively selected. The origin of this receptor is a young man in good health. Some clones in this sample may be carry-over from other donors' samples.

This CDR3 reads CASSWAAGSSGANVLTF. For the CDR3, the DNA is TGTGCCAGCAGTTGGGCAGCGGGGAGCTCTGGGGCCAACGTCCTGACTTTC. The rearrangement uses TRBV27 and TRBJ2-6; TRBD2 aligns across 7 bases. With V trimmed by 4 bases and J by 0 bases, 6 bases remained unmatched. Germline V gene lookup returns CDR1 MNHEY and CDR2 SMNVEV (reference sequence). The CDR3 runs 17 residues.